This passage covers 22 T cell receptor beta chains from one sample sequenced in a study of T cell repertoires in cytomegalovirus infection. TCRdb fed the reads into MiXCR, producing one record per CDR3 protein. The table lists some 150,000 distinct CDR3 sequences, around 24% of them singletons. Sequenced material: PBMCs. These receptors were taken from a human donor in good health (CMV status not recorded). Some clones in this sample may be carry-over from other donors' samples.

The CDR3 nucleotides are TGTGCCAGCAGCCTGTTGTCTAGCACAGATACGCAGTATTTT. Encoded protein: CASSLLSSTDTQYF. This chain connects TRBV14 to TRBJ2-3; D ambiguous. The V and J ends lost 4 bases and 0 bases respectively, with 8 bases between them. CDR1 is SGHDN and CDR2 is FVKESK in the germline V gene. CDR3 length equals 14 residues.

This chain connects TRBV20-1 to TRBJ1-5; possibly TRBD1 for D (5 bases). CDR3 length: 12 residues. V gave up 6 bases and J gave up 0 bases, with 6 bases separating them. Germline V gives CDR1 DFQATT, CDR2 SNEGSKA (reference sequence). Written as DNA, the CDR3 is TGCAGTGCCAGGGATAGCAATCAGCCCCAGCATTTT. It encodes CSARDSNQPQHF.

This clonotype came up a few times. The genes are TRBV20-1 and TRBJ2-7; TRBD2 matches at 8 bases. Germline CDR1 is DFQATT and CDR2 is SNEGSKA (reference sequence). V dropped 3 bases and J dropped 7; count of bases not matched to a gene: 8. The CDR3 length is 13 residues. CDR3 sequence reads: CSASPGGAGEQYF. For the CDR3, the DNA is TGCAGTGCTAGCCCCGGGGGGGCTGGAGAGCAGTACTTC.

This clonotype showed up just once. This chain connects TRBV7-9 to TRBJ2-7, with 8 bases aligning to TRBD1. Trimming cost V 4 bases and J 3 bases; bases outside gene matches: 5. This CDR3 is built from 14 residues. Looked up from germline, CDR1 is SEHNR and CDR2 is FQNEAQ (reference sequence). Here the CDR3 DNA reads TGTGCCAGCAGCTCCCGGGACAGGATCTACGAGCAGTACTTC. Translating gives CASSSRDRIYEQYF.

The rearrangement links TRBV7-8 to TRBJ2-7, with TRBD1 as a possible D gene (6 bases). Germline V gene sequence: CDR1 SGHVS, CDR2 FQNEAQ. V shed 6 bases and J shed 2 bases, with 14 bases lying between them. CDR3 length: 14 amino acids. CDR3 residues: CASRWDTVTYEQYF. CDR3 DNA sequence: TGTGCCAGCAGATGGGACACCGTAACCTACGAGCAGTACTTC.

There are a few counts of this clonotype. The chain carries TRBV7-9 and TRBJ2-3, with D possibly matching TRBD2 (5 bases). Per the germline V gene, CDR1 is SEHNR and CDR2 is FQNEAQ (reference sequence). The V and J ends lost 5 bases and 0 bases respectively, with 9 bases between them. CDR3 length: 14 residues. CDR3 sequence reads: CASSGESSTDTQYF. CDR3 DNA sequence: TGTGCCAGCAGCGGGGAGTCTAGCACAGATACGCAGTATTTT.

This clonotype was recorded at least ten times. The CDR3 nucleotides are TGCAGCGTTGTTAGAGCGGGGGCTAGCACAGATACGCAGTATTTT. It codes for CSVVRAGASTDTQYF. The J gene is TRBJ2-3, the V gene TRBV29-1; 8 positions agree with TRBD2. The germline V gene has CDR1 SQVTM and CDR2 ANQGSEA. The CDR3 has 15 residues. J lost 0 bases, V lost 4 bases, and 6 bases had no gene match.

This clonotype was recorded at least ten times. The chain has TRBV2 and TRBJ2-3; 8 bases map to TRBD1. The germline gives CDR1 SNHLY, CDR2 FYNNEI. The CDR3 totals 14 residues. V lost 6 bases and J lost 4; bases outside the gene matches: 6. The CDR3 region is CASRSDREADTQYF. Written as DNA, the CDR3 is TGTGCCAGCAGATCGGACAGGGAGGCAGATACGCAGTATTTT. Complete variable domain (other parts from reference TRBV2 and TRBJ2-3): EPEVTQTPSHQVTQMGQEVILRCVPISNHLYFYWYRQILGQKVEFLVSFYNNEISEKSEIFDDQFSVERPDGSNFTLKIRSTKLEDSAMYFCASRSDREADTQYFGPGTRLTVL.

This clonotype was counted at least ten times. The chain has TRBV7-2 and TRBJ2-1, with TRBD2 matching over 9 bases. Germline CDR1 and CDR2: SGHTA and FQGNSA. This CDR3 has 17 amino acids. Germline trimming cut 3 bases from V and 4 bases from J; bases unmatched to any gene: 10. CDR3 sequence: CASSFLPGLAVYNEQFF. The CDR3 DNA follows: TGTGCCAGCAGCTTTCTGCCGGGACTAGCAGTTTACAATGAGCAGTTCTTC.

In its sample, this clonotype was seen many times. The chain recombines TRBV7-2 with TRBJ1-1, with 8 bases matching TRBD1. CDR3 length equals 15 residues. Germline V gene lookup returns CDR1 SGHTA and CDR2 FQGNSA. V shed 1 base and J 3 bases; nucleotides not matched to a gene: 4. CDR3 DNA sequence: TGTGCCAGCAGCTTAGGCAGGGGGCCCGACACTGAAGCTTTCTTT. Encoded protein: CASSLGRGPDTEAFF.

This clonotype was observed a handful of times. V usage is TRBV11-3 and J usage is TRBJ2-7, with D uncertain. V dropped 3 bases and J dropped 5 bases, with 14 bases sitting between them. CDR3 size: 14 residues. Germline V gene lookup returns CDR1 SGHNT and CDR2 YENEEA. The CDR3 DNA reads TGTGCCAGCAGCTTCTCGGACGGACGACACGAGCAGTACTTC. Protein: CASSFSDGRHEQYF. Variable domain in full (rest from reference TRBV11-3 and TRBJ2-7): EAGVVQSPRYKIIEKKQPVAFWCNPISGHNTLYWYLQNLGQGPELLIRYENEEAVDDSQLPKDRFSAERLKGVDSTLKIQPAELGDSAVYLCASSFSDGRHEQYFGPGTRLTVT.

This clonotype was seen more than once but under ten times. CDR3 amino acids: CASSVAGRTEAFF. CDR3 nucleotide sequence: TGTGCCAGCAGCGTAGCGGGACGGACTGAAGCTTTCTTT. This chain uses TRBV9 with TRBJ1-1, with D possibly TRBD1 on 5 matching bases. Germline CDR1 is SGDLS and CDR2 is YYNGEE. CDR3 size: 13 residues. V lost 0 bases, J lost 5 bases, and 8 bases lay in between.

With respect to this clonotype: With a much larger clone just one base away, this may be a read error. This chain connects TRBV7-2 to TRBJ2-7, with D possibly being TRBD1 (6 bases). Trimming took off 2 bases at V and 6 bases at J, with 23 bases between the two ends. Per germline, CDR1 SGHTA and CDR2 FQGNSA. This CDR3 has 17 amino acids. CDR3 DNA: TGTGCCAGCAGCTTAATGCCACCGGGACATGGTTCATCCGAGCAGTACTTC. Its translation is CASSLMPPGHGSSEQYF.

V usage is TRBV25-1 and J usage is TRBJ1-4; D is perhaps TRBD1 (6 bases). The V gene's germline CDR1 is MGHDK and CDR2 SYGVNS. This CDR3 comprises 13 residues. The V end lost 2 bases, the J end lost 7 bases, and 8 bases lay between the germline ends. CDR3 amino acids: CASSEGGSEKLFF. The CDR3 DNA reads as TGTGCCAGCAGTGAAGGGGGCAGTGAAAAACTGTTTTTT.

This clonotype occurred a few times. This chain connects TRBV6-5 to TRBJ1-1; the match to TRBD1 covers 9 bases. Germline V gene data show CDR1 as MNHEY and CDR2 as SVGAGI. The CDR3 has 16 residues. The ends lost 2 bases at V and 1 base at J; junction bases unmatched: 5. CDR3 residues: CASSYQTGGTNTEAFF. CDR3 nucleotide sequence: TGTGCCAGCAGTTACCAGACAGGGGGTACGAACACTGAAGCTTTCTTT.

In the case of this clonotype: This sequence may be a read error, since a much larger clone differs from it by one base. The chain has TRBV6-5 and TRBJ1-2; 7 bases fit TRBD1. Germline CDR1 reads MNHEY; CDR2 reads SVGAGI. Trimming at V came to 10 bases and at J to 4 bases, leaving 6 bases not matched to a gene. The CDR3 consists of 12 residues. This CDR3 is CAIEGQLYGYTF. In DNA, the CDR3 is TGTGCCATCGAGGGACAGCTCTATGGCTACACCTTC.

This clonotype has only a few counts. The rearrangement uses TRBV7-9 and TRBJ2-7; D might be TRBD1 or TRBD2, each matching 5 bases. The germline gives CDR1 SEHNR, CDR2 FQNEAQ (reference sequence). Trimming pared 3 bases from V and 0 bases from J, leaving 9 bases between. The CDR3 is 14 amino acids. The CDR3: CASSFSGRSYEQYF. The CDR3 region has the DNA TGTGCCAGCAGCTTTTCGGGACGCTCCTACGAGCAGTACTTC.

This clonotype was observed at least ten times. This chain links TRBV7-2 with TRBJ2-5, with 8 bases identical to TRBD2. The CDR3 length is 17 residues. V lost 1 base and J lost 2; bases outside the gene matches: 9. Germline CDR1 reads SGHTA; CDR2 reads FQGNSA. The CDR3 DNA reads TGTGCCAGCAGCTTAGAAGGAAGACTAGCGCAACAAGAGACCCAGTACTTC. The encoded protein is CASSLEGRLAQQETQYF.

The chain uses TRBV15 and TRBJ2-7, with D possibly TRBD1 on 6 matching bases. The germline V gene has CDR1 LNHNV and CDR2 YYDKDF (reference sequence). This CDR3 is built from 16 residues. V was trimmed by 3 bases and J by 2 bases, leaving 17 bases between them. In nucleotides, the CDR3 is TGTGCCACCAGCAGTTGGGACACCAACTTAACCTACGAGCAGTACTTC. This sequence encodes CATSSWDTNLTYEQYF.

This clonotype came up many times. This CDR3 reads CASSLGGGSPYEQYF. The DNA for the CDR3 is TGTGCCAGCAGCTTAGGGGGGGGCTCCCCCTACGAGCAGTACTTC. This chain uses TRBV7-2 with TRBJ2-7, with D perhaps matching TRBD2 (7 bases). CDR3 length equals 15 residues. CDR1 SGHTA and CDR2 FQGNSA come from the germline V gene. V was cut by 1 base and J by 2 bases, with 12 bases left in between. The complete variable domain, with remaining parts taken from reference TRBV7-2 and TRBJ2-7, reads GAGVSQSPSNKVTEKGKDVELRCDPISGHTALYWYRQSLGQGLEFLIYFQGNSAPDKSGLPSDRFSAERTGGSVSTLTIQRTQQEDSAVYLCASSLGGGSPYEQYFGPGTRLTVT.

This chain joins TRBV28 and TRBJ2-1, with 7 bases that match TRBD2. The germline CDR1 and CDR2 sequences are MDHEN and SYDVKM. The CDR3 has 20 amino acids. Unmatched junction bases numbered 19, after V lost 3 bases and J lost 2 bases. In DNA, the CDR3 is TGTGCCAGCAGTTTTGGGTACCGGGCTAGCGGACGATTAGCCTACAATGAGCAGTTCTTC. This encodes CASSFGYRASGRLAYNEQFF.

This clonotype has only a few counts. The chain links TRBV6-5 to TRBJ2-3; possible D gene TRBD1, 6 bases. V lost 8 bases and J 3 bases, leaving 12 bases between the germline ends. Germline V gene data show CDR1 as MNHEY and CDR2 as SVGAGI. The CDR3 sequence is 13 residues long. In DNA, the CDR3 is TGTGCCAGCGGAACACAGGGAACAGATACGCAGTATTTT. This codes for CASGTQGTDTQYF.